One T cell receptor beta chain is described in this entry. Its cognate antigen has yet to be identified. No base quality information exists; no much larger clone differs at one position. Libraries were built with PCR. The instrument was an Illumina HiSeq 2500. TCR libraries were prepared with molecular barcoding, using unique molecular identifiers to normalize TCRbeta repertoire quantification. TCRdb reprocessed the public reads (quality trimming at Q25 with fastp, clone calling with MiXCR) and kept in-frame beta chains. Every entry covers one CDR3 protein and lists the most common genes and DNA from its rows. The sample yields roughly 790,000 distinct CDR3 sequences; less than 20% were counted once. The ten top clones hold roughly 4.8% of the sample. The treatment or condition label, as the study defines it: allogeneic hematopoietic cell transplantation with graft depleted of TCRalphabeta T cells and CD19 B cells. TCRalphabeta/CD19-depleted allogeneic hematopoietic cell grafts were given to the transplant recipients, all of whom were children.

The germline V gene sets CDR1 to MGHDK and CDR2 to SYGVNS. Trimming costs V 0 bases and J 6 bases, and their ends lie 9 bases apart. The CDR3 runs 14 amino acids, cysteine and phenylalanine included. CDR3 DNA is the only sequence kept; it has 42 bases, read in frame from the first base. The data originate from a study of T-cell reconstitution after alpha-beta-depleted transplantation in children (dated by TCRdb to 2015 to 2016). Regarding the complete study: Using TCR repertoire profiling, the study followed T-cell immune reconstitution in a quantitative way in children after TCRalphabeta/CD19-depleted allogeneic hematopoietic cell transplantation. Beyond this particular receptor, the publication reports: Over the following months the frequencies of hyperexpanded clones went down, and after one year T-cell counts and TCRbeta diversity were mostly credited to newly produced T cells. The high TCRbeta diversity at day 60 in some patients was ascribed to recipient T cells and intrathymic progenitors that had survived conditioning. Apparently early alphabetaT-cell count recovery about two months after transplant reportedly relied on only several hundred rapidly expanded clones derived from non-depleted graft cells.

This specimen consisted of PBMCs, mostly from graft donor cells, obtained 360 days after TCRalphabeta/CD19-depleted stem cell transplant. The V and J genes are TRBV25-1 and TRBJ2-1; the D gene is perhaps TRBD1, from 6 matching bases. The TCR comes from a male patient under 18 who had a stem cell transplant for acute lymphoblastic leukemia, so the T cells may come from the graft donor. The CDR3 protein sequence reads: CASSEYLTGNEQFF. The DNA reads as follows: TGTGCCAGCAGTGAATATCTGACAGGCAATGAGCAGTTCTTC.